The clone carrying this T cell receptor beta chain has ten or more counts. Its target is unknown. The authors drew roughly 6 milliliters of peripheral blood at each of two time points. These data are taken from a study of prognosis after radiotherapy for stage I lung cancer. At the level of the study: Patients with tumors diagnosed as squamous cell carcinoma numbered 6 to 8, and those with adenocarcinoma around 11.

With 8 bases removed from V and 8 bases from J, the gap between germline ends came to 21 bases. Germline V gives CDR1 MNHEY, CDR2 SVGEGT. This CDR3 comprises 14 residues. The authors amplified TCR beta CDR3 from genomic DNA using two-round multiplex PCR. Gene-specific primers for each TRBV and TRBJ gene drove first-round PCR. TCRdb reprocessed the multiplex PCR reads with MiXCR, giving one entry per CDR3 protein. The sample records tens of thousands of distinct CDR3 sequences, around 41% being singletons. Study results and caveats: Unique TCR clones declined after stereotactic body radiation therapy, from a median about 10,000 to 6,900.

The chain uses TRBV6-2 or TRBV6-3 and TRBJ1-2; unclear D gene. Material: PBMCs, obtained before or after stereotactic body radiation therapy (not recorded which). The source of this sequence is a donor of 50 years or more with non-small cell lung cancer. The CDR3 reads CASGVTMQSVGYTF. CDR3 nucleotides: TGTGCCAGCGGAGTTACTATGCAGAGCGTGGGCTACACCTTC.